One sample yielded the 27 T cell receptor beta chains listed below, sequenced in a study of blood T cell repertoires in COVID-19 (TCRdb year 2020). The library was prepared using the immunoSEQ multiplex PCR assay. The source is immuneACCESS, and TCRdb retained only in-frame sequences with V and J called. Part of the clones is not carried over; for the studies checked, unresolved V genes explain less than half of this, and the remainder is unexplained. The sample table contains about 340,000 clones; only one count was recorded for 88% of them. Clones ranked in the top ten supply around 6.6% of the sample. Sequencing was carried out using peripheral blood. These receptors came from a woman aged 65 to 85 with COVID-19, enrolled during active disease.

This rearrangement joins TRBV27 to TRBJ1-2; D not certain. Germline V gene sequence: CDR1 MNHEY, CDR2 SMNVEV (reference sequence). V was cut by 6 bases and J by 7 bases, with 15 bases left in between. The CDR3 extends over 13 amino acids. The CDR3 coding sequence is TGTGCCAGCAGCCCCATCCTGGAGGGTGGCTACACCTTC. Its translation: CASSPILEGGYTF.

This clone was counted between two and nine times. The chain joins TRBV20-1 to TRBJ1-4; no firm D call. The germline gives CDR1 DFQATT, CDR2 SNEGSKA (reference sequence). V shed 0 bases and J shed 10 bases, with 6 bases lying between them. This CDR3 contains 11 residues. The DNA for the CDR3 is TGCAGTGCTAGAGATGAGGGAAAACTGTTTTTT. This gives the protein CSARDEGKLFF.

The rearrangement links TRBV6-5 to TRBJ1-1, with D possibly TRBD1 on 6 matching bases. The V gene lost 4 bases and the J gene lost 11 bases, with 14 bases spanning the gap. The CDR3 has 12 amino acids. Germline CDR1 and CDR2: MNHEY and SVGAGI. The CDR3 sequence: CASSSGTPIAFF. In DNA form, the CDR3 reads TGTGCCAGCAGTTCCGGGACACCTATTGCTTTCTTT.

The genes are TRBV10-3 and TRBJ2-7; D is unclear. V shed 6 bases and J shed 3 bases, with 9 bases lying between them. This CDR3 spans 12 amino acids. Germline V CDR1 and CDR2: ENHRY, SYGVKD. The DNA for the CDR3 is TGTGCCATCAGCGACACGAGCTACGAGCAGTACTTC. Its protein product is CAISDTSYEQYF.

To note about this clone: The CDR3 does not close with the conserved phenylalanine or tryptophan, likely indicating a read error. This chain joins TRBV6-2 or TRBV6-3 and TRBJ1-2; 8 bases agree with TRBD1. The germline V gene encodes CDR1 MNHEY and CDR2 SVGEGT. J was trimmed by 1 base and V by 4 bases; bases with no gene match: 8. The CDR3 has 16 amino acids. The DNA of the CDR3 is TGTGCCAGCAGTTCCCCCTGGACAGGGATTAACTATGGCTACACCCTC. Its translation is CASSSPWTGINYGYTL.

V gene TRBV28 combines with J gene TRBJ2-7, with D possibly being TRBD1 (6 bases). This CDR3 has 15 amino acids. CDR1 and CDR2 (germline): MDHEN, SYDVKM. V lost 2 bases, J lost 2 bases, and 13 bases lay in between. The CDR3 sequence: CASSLGVQGTYEQYF. CDR3 DNA sequence: TGTGCCAGCAGTTTAGGGGTTCAGGGGACCTACGAGCAGTACTTC.

The CDR3 is CASRGQGISNQPQHF. The CDR3 nucleotides are TGTGCCAGCAGGGGCCAGGGAATTAGCAATCAGCCCCAGCATTTT. The rearrangement links TRBV6-6 to TRBJ1-5; a possible D gene is TRBD1 (5 bases). CDR3 length equals 15 residues. CDR1 and CDR2 from the germline V gene are MNHNY and SVGAGI (reference sequence). V was shortened by 6 bases and J by 0 bases, with 12 bases between the two germline ends.

The chain is built from TRBV5-1 and TRBJ2-1; TRBD1 aligns across 9 bases. The CDR3 spans 15 residues. The J segment lost 7 bases and the V segment lost 3 bases, leaving 8 bases of the junction unmatched. Germline assignment: CDR1 SGHRS and CDR2 YFSETQ. In DNA, the CDR3 is TGCGCCAGCAGCTACCCGGGACAGGGTGGGAATGAGCAGTTCTTC. This translates into CASSYPGQGGNEQFF.

CDR3 nucleotides: TGTGCCAGCAGCCCCCGGACAGGGGGCATGAACACTGAAGCTTTCTTT. This gives the protein CASSPRTGGMNTEAFF. V usage is TRBV3-1 (or the pseudogene TRBV3-2) and J usage is TRBJ1-1, with 11 bases that match TRBD1. Germline CDR1 and CDR2: LGHDT and YNNKEL (reference sequence). Unmatched junction bases numbered 4, after V lost 4 bases and J lost 0 bases. The CDR3 covers 16 residues.

This clone has just a few counts. This chain uses TRBV6-5 with TRBJ1-4, with D possibly being TRBD1 (6 bases). V lost 6 bases and J 5 bases, leaving 7 bases between the germline ends. There are 12 residues in the CDR3. The germline V gene encodes CDR1 MNHEY and CDR2 SVGAGI. The CDR3 region is CASRQGNEKLFF. CDR3 bases: TGTGCCAGCAGACAGGGAAATGAAAAACTGTTTTTT.

This sequence joins TRBV4-1 and TRBJ1-2; D call uncertain. V lost 0 bases, J lost 0 bases, and 11 bases lay in between. Per germline, CDR1 MGHRA and CDR2 YSYEKL. The CDR3 sequence is 16 residues long. CDR3 coding DNA: TGCGCCAGCAGCCAAGATAGGACGGGATCTAACTATGGCTACACCTTC. Translated, it gives CASSQDRTGSNYGYTF.

The chain uses TRBV7-2 and TRBJ2-5; D not resolved. The CDR3 has 13 amino acids. Trimming left V 2 bases short and J 1 base short, with 5 bases between. Germline CDR1 is SGHTA and CDR2 is FQGNSA. The CDR3 nucleotides are TGTGCCAGCAGCTTACGGGTCCAAGAGACCCAGTACTTC. Translating it yields CASSLRVQETQYF.

This clone was recorded a few times. The rearrangement joins TRBV6-5 to TRBJ2-7; 9 nucleotides agree with TRBD1. J was trimmed by 0 bases and V by 4 bases; bases with no gene match: 4. This CDR3 is 15 amino acids long. The germline V gene has CDR1 MNHEY and CDR2 SVGAGI. The CDR3 sequence: CASSWTGDLSYEQYF. The CDR3 DNA sequence: TGTGCCAGCAGTTGGACAGGGGATCTCTCCTACGAGCAGTACTTC.

V and J are TRBV29-1 and TRBJ2-1; 7 bases agree with TRBD1. J was trimmed by 3 bases and V by 4 bases; bases with no gene match: 6. CDR1 is SQVTM and CDR2 is ANQGSEA in the germline V gene. The CDR3 extends over 14 amino acids. DNA for the CDR3: TGCAGCGTTGTTCCCGGGACAGTCTACAATGAGCAGTTCTTC. Its protein is CSVVPGTVYNEQFF.

As for this clone: Other DNA sequences of this sample code for an identical CDR3. The chain has TRBV12-3 or TRBV12-4 and TRBJ1-2; TRBD1 aligns across 9 bases. The CDR3 sequence is 13 residues long. J was trimmed by 6 bases and V by 5 bases; bases with no gene match: 4. The CDR3 reads CASSLRQGDGYTF. In nucleotides, the CDR3 is TGTGCCAGCAGTCTTAGACAGGGGGATGGCTACACCTTC.

The genes are TRBV5-1 and TRBJ1-3, with D possibly TRBD1 on 5 matching bases. The CDR3 has 16 residues. V gave up 4 bases and J gave up 0 bases, with 14 bases separating them. CDR1 is SGHRS and CDR2 is YFSETQ in the germline V gene. The CDR3 DNA follows: TGCGCCAGCAGCCTCGCCAGGACAAACTCTGGAAACACCATATATTTT. Translated: CASSLARTNSGNTIYF.

For this clone: The junction departs from germline at one end; a sequencing error may be responsible. J is TRBJ2-7 and V is TRBV7-9; TRBD2 agrees at 7 bases. CDR1 is SEHNR and CDR2 is FQNEAQ in the germline V gene (reference sequence). The CDR3 loop spans 14 amino acids. The CDR3 region has the DNA TGTGCCAGCAGCTCAGCGGGGCCCTCCTTCGAGCAGTACTTC. Its protein product is CASSSAGPSFEQYF.

This clone was seen many times. The chain recombines TRBV9 with TRBJ1-5; 8 bases are shared with TRBD1. With 4 bases clipped from V and 6 bases from J, the junction kept 12 bases outside the gene matches. This CDR3 comprises 16 residues. In germline, CDR1 is SGDLS, CDR2 YYNGEE. Here the CDR3 DNA reads TGTGCCAGCAGCCCCGGGGCAGGGGGCCCGAGTCAGCCCCAGCATTTT. The encoded protein is CASSPGAGGPSQPQHF.

This clone was detected a few times. Other DNA sequences from this sample encode an identical CDR3 as well. The chain has TRBV5-4 and TRBJ2-3; TRBD1 agrees at 8 bases. This CDR3 contains 15 residues. V was clipped by 4 bases and J by 1 base; unmatched bases: 5. Germline V gene lookup returns CDR1 SGHNT and CDR2 YYREEE (reference sequence). In DNA form, the CDR3 reads TGTGCCAGCAGCCCGGACAGGGTAGGCACAGATACGCAGTATTTT. Translating it yields CASSPDRVGTDTQYF.

This chain connects TRBV19 to TRBJ1-6; D call uncertain. This CDR3 spans 13 amino acids. V was cut by 3 bases and J by 8 bases, with 8 bases left in between. In germline, CDR1 is LNHDA, CDR2 SQIVND (reference sequence). The CDR3 loop is CASSMGRDSPLHF. The DNA of the CDR3 is TGTGCCAGTAGTATGGGGAGGGATTCACCCCTCCACTTT.

The gene calls are TRBV7-2 and TRBJ2-3; the D is unclear. This CDR3 spans 15 amino acids. Deletions cut 5 bases from V and 3 bases from J, with 15 bases between. Germline CDR1 reads SGHTA; CDR2 reads FQGNSA. The chain's CDR3 is CASSPSMSMTDTQYF. The CDR3 bases are TGTGCCAGCAGCCCGTCAATGAGTATGACAGATACGCAGTATTTT.

The V call is TRBV19, the J call TRBJ1-2, with TRBD1 matching over 9 bases. The length of the CDR3 is 15 residues. CDR1 and CDR2 (germline): LNHDA, SQIVND (reference sequence). J gave up 4 bases and V 7 bases, and 10 bases lay outside the gene matches. CDR3 region: CASTPATGGLYGYTF. The CDR3 DNA follows: TGTGCCAGTACCCCGGCGACAGGGGGTCTCTATGGCTACACCTTC.

This chain uses TRBV2 with TRBJ2-1; TRBD1 agrees at 7 bases. The CDR3 has 15 amino acids. Losses at the gene ends were 6 bases for V and 5 bases for J; bases not matched to a gene: 10. Germline values: CDR1 SNHLY, CDR2 FYNNEI. The CDR3 region is CASRETGLKNNEQFF. In DNA form, the CDR3 reads TGTGCCAGCAGGGAGACAGGGCTGAAGAACAATGAGCAGTTCTTC.

This clone was counted once. DNA for the CDR3: TGTGCCAGCAGTGGGGGGGGCCAAGCGGGAAACTACGAGCAGTACTTC. This translates into CASSGGGQAGNYEQYF. The V call is TRBV2, the J call TRBJ2-7; TRBD2 might be the D (7 bases). The CDR3 extends over 16 amino acids. Germline CDR1 reads SNHLY; CDR2 reads FYNNEI. V dropped 4 bases and J dropped 3 bases, with 19 bases sitting between them.

V is TRBV6-4 and J is TRBJ2-7, with 7 bases aligning to TRBD2. The V and J ends lost 0 bases and 5 bases, in that order; junction bases with no gene match: 13. Germline V gene data show CDR1 as MRHNA and CDR2 as SNTAGT. CDR3 length: 17 amino acids. The CDR3 loop reads CASSDSGVWAGEDEQYF. The CDR3 DNA follows: TGTGCCAGCAGTGACTCTGGGGTATGGGCGGGGGAGGACGAGCAGTACTTC.

The chain couples TRBV3-1 (or the pseudogene TRBV3-2) to TRBJ1-5; D uncertain. The CDR3 sequence is 12 residues long. V lost 5 bases, J lost 9 bases, and 11 bases lay in between. Germline CDR1 reads LGHDT; CDR2 reads YNNKEL (reference sequence). The DNA of the CDR3 is TGTGCCAGCAGCGCCTCCCACGGGCCCCAGCATTTT. Protein: CASSASHGPQHF.

The V call is TRBV19, the J call TRBJ1-5, with a possible D match to TRBD1 (5 bases). This CDR3 is built from 15 residues. Germline assignment: CDR1 LNHDA and CDR2 SQIVND (reference sequence). With 6 bases removed from V and 7 bases from J, the gap between germline ends came to 19 bases. The CDR3 DNA is TGTGCCAGTAGAAAACAGGTAACCCAAAGGCAGCCCCAGCATTTT. It is translated as CASRKQVTQRQPQHF.